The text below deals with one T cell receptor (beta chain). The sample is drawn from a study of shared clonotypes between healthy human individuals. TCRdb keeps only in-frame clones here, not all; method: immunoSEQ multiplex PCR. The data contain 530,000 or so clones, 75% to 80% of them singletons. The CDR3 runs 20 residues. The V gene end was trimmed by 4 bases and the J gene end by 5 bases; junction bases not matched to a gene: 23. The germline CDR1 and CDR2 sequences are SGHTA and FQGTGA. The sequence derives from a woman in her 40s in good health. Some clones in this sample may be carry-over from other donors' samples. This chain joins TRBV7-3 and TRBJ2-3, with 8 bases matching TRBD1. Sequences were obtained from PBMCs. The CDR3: CASSSGRGRNGPRPLDTQYF. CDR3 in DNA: TGTGCCAGCAGCTCAGGCAGGGGGCGAAACGGTCCCAGGCCCTTAGATACGCAGTATTTT.